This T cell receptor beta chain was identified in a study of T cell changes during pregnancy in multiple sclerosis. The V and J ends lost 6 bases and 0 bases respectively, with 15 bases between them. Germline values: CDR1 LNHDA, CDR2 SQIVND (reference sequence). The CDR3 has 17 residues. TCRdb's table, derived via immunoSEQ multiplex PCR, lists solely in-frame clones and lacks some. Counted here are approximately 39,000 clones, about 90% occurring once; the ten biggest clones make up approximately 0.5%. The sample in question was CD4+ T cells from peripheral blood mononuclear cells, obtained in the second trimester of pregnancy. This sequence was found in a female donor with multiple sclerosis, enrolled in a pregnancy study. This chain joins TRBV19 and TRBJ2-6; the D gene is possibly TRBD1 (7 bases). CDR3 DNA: TGTGCCAGTAGGGTCGGGACAGCGGGCTCTGGGGCCAACGTCCTGACTTTC. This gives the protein CASRVGTAGSGANVLTF.